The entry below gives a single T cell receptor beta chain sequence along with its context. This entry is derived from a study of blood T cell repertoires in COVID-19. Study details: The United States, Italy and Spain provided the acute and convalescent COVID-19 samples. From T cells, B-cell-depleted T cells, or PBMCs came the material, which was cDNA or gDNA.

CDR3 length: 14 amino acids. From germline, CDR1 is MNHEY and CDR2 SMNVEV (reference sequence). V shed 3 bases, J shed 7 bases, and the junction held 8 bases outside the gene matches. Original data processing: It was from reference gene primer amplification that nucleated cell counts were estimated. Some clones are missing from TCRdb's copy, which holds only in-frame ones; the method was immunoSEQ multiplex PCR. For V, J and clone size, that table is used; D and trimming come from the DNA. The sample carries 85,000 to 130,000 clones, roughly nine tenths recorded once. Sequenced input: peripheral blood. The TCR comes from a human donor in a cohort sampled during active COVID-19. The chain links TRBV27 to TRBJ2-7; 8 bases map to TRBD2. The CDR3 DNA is TGTGCCAGCAGTTTGTCAGCGGGAGTCGGAGAGCAGTACTTC. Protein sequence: CASSLSAGVGEQYF.